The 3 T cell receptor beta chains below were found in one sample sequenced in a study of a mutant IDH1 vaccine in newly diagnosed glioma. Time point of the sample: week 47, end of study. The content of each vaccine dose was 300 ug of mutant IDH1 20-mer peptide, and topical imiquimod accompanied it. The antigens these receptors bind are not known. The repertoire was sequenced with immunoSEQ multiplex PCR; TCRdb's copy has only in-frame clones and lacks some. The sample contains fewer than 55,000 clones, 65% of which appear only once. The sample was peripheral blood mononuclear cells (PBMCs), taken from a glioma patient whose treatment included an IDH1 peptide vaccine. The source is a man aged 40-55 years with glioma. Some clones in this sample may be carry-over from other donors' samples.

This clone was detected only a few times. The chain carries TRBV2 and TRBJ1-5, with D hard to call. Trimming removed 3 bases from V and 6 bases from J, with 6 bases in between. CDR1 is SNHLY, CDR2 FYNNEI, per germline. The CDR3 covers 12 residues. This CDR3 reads CASSDPGQPQHF. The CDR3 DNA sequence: TGTGCCAGCAGTGATCCGGGTCAGCCCCAGCATTTT.

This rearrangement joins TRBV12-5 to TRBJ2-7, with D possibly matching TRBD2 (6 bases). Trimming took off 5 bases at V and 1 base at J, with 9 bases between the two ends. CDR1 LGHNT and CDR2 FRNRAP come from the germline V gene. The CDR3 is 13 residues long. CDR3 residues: CASGPGGSYEQYF. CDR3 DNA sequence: TGTGCTAGTGGTCCCGGGGGTTCCTACGAGCAGTACTTC.

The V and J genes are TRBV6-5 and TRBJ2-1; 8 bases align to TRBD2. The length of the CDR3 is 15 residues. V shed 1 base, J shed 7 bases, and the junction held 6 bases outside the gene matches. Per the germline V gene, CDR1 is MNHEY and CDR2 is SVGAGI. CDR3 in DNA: TGTGCCAGCAGTTACTTCGGGGGGGCCGGTAATGAGCAGTTCTTC. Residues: CASSYFGGAGNEQFF.